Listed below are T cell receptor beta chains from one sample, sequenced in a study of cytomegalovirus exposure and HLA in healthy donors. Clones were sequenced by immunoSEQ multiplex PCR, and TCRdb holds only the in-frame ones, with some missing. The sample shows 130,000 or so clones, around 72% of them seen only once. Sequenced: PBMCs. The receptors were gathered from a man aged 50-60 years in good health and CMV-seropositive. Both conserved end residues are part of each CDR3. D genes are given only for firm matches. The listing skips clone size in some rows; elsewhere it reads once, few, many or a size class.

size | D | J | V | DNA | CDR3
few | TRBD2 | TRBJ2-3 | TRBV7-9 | TGTTCCAGCAGCTTAGAAGTAGCCGCCGGGGGGGATACGCAGTATTTT | CSSSLEVAAGGDTQYF
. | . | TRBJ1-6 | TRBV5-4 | TGTGCCAGCAGCTATTTGAGCGACAGACCAAATTCACCCCTCCACTTT | CASSYLSDRPNSPLHF
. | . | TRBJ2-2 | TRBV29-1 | TGCAGCTTTTCAGACACCGGGGAGCTGTTTTTT | CSFSDTGELFF
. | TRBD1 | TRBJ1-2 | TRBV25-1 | TGTGCCAGCAGTCAACAGGGGAGAACGGAATTAAGTGGCTACACCTTC | CASSQQGRTELSGYTF
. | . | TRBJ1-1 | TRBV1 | TGCACCAGCAGCCAAGATGCGGGGAACACTGAAGCTTTCTTT | CTSSQDAGNTEAFF
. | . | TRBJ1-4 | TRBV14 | TGTGCCAGCAGCCAAGATCGGGGGGTCACTAATGAAAAACTGTTTTTT | CASSQDRGVTNEKLFF
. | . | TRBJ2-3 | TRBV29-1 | TGCAGCGTTGGGAAGAGGGAACTAAGCACAGATACGCAGTATTTT | CSVGKRELSTDTQYF
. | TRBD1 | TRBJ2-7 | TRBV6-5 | TGTGCCAGCAGTTTACCGGGACAGGGGACCTACGAGCAGTACTTC | CASSLPGQGTYEQYF
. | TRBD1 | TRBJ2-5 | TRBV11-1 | TGTGCCAGCAGCTTGCACAGGGGGGTGGAGACCCAGTACTTC | CASSLHRGVETQYF
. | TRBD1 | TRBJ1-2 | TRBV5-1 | TGCGCCAGCAGCGCCGGACAGGGAGAATGTGGCTACACCTTC | CASSAGQGECGYTF
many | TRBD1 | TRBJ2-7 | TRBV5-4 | TGTGCCAGCAGTCTGGACAGGCTGGAGCAGTACTTC | CASSLDRLEQYF
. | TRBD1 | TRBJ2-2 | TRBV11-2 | TGTGCCAGCGGCCGACAGGGTAGCACCGGGGAGCTGTTTTTT | CASGRQGSTGELFF